The 17 T cell receptor beta chains listed next were all sequenced from one sample in a study of CD8+ T cells in alopecia areata. Sequencing relied on a cDNA template that was reverse transcribed from extracted RNA. Only in-frame clones appear in the TCRdb table, and some are missing; sequencing was by immunoSEQ multiplex PCR. The table includes about 200,000 clones, more than 50% detected once. Sequencing used CD8+ T cells sorted from blood. All receptors come from a human donor in good health.

V is TRBV13 and J is TRBJ1-1; D is possibly TRBD1 (6 bases). CDR3 length: 13 amino acids. Trimming shortened V by 6 bases and J by 8 bases, and 16 bases separated the two germline ends. Germline CDR1 PRHDT, CDR2 FYEKMQ (reference sequence). This chain's CDR3 is CASSNRGVTEAFF. In DNA, the CDR3 is TGTGCCAGCAGTAATAGGGGGGTAACCGAAGCTTTCTTT.

V gene TRBV6-1 combines with J gene TRBJ2-3, with a tentative D call TRBD1 (6 bases). Per germline, CDR1 MNHNS and CDR2 SASEGT. Trimming stripped 2 bases from V and 0 bases from J, with 12 bases between. CDR3 length: 16 residues. As DNA, the CDR3 is TGTGCCAGCAGTGAATTTCAGGGGTTGAGCACAGATACGCAGTATTTT. Its translation is CASSEFQGLSTDTQYF.

The chain combines TRBV29-1 with TRBJ2-6; D not certain. The V end was cut by 0 bases, the J end by 4 bases, with 7 bases between. The germline CDR1 and CDR2 sequences are SQVTM and ANQGSEA. The CDR3 loop spans 14 amino acids. The CDR3 nucleotides are TGCAGCGTTGAAGACACTTGGGGGGCCAACGTCCTGACTTTC. Translation gives CSVEDTWGANVLTF. The full variable domain, in which reference TRBV29-1 and TRBJ2-6 provide the parts outside the CDR3, is SAVISQKPSRDICQRGTSLTIQCQVDSQVTMMFWYRQQPGQSLTLIATANQGSEATYESGFVIDKFPISRPNLTFSTLTVSNMSPEDSSIYLCSVEDTWGANVLTFGAGSRLTVL.

The V gene is TRBV6-1, the J gene TRBJ2-5; D is possibly TRBD2 (5 bases). Trimming shortened V by 3 bases and J by 2 bases, and 10 bases separated the two germline ends. The CDR3 spans 14 residues. Germline V lookup: CDR1 MNHNS, CDR2 SASEGT. The CDR3 nucleotides read TGTGCCAGCAGTGAGGTCGGGGTTCAAGAGACCCAGTACTTC. This codes for CASSEVGVQETQYF.

The V and J genes are TRBV4-1 and TRBJ1-4, with 7 nucleotides matching TRBD1. The length of the CDR3 is 14 residues. From germline, CDR1 is MGHRA and CDR2 YSYEKL. Germline trimming cut 4 bases from V and 4 bases from J; bases unmatched to any gene: 3. CDR3 nucleotide sequence: TGCGCCAGCAGCCCGACAGGGTATAATGAAAAACTGTTTTTT. Residues: CASSPTGYNEKLFF.

Only a few counts were recorded for this clone. The chain joins TRBV13 to TRBJ2-7; D possibly corresponds to TRBD2 (7 bases). Trimming shortened V by 6 bases and J by 2 bases, and 14 bases separated the two germline ends. Germline CDR1 and CDR2: PRHDT and FYEKMQ (reference sequence). The CDR3 extends over 14 amino acids. Here the CDR3 reads CASSVGGGPYEQYF. The CDR3 region has the DNA TGTGCCAGCAGTGTGGGCGGGGGCCCCTACGAGCAGTACTTC.

This clone turned up a few times. The chain carries TRBV5-1 and TRBJ2-1; 10 positions match TRBD1. V shed 5 bases, J shed 10 bases, and the junction held 18 bases outside the gene matches. Germline V CDR1 and CDR2: SGHRS, YFSETQ. The length of the CDR3 is 17 residues. CDR3 amino acids: CASSFRGTGEFWVEQFF. DNA of the CDR3: TGCGCCAGCAGTTTTCGCGGGACAGGGGAGTTTTGGGTAGAGCAGTTCTTC.

This clone was seen only a few times. This chain links TRBV5-1 with TRBJ1-1; D is undetermined. The CDR3 totals 14 residues. Germline V gives CDR1 SGHRS, CDR2 YFSETQ. V was pared by 2 bases and J by 3 bases, with 11 bases between. The CDR3 reads CASSLATGYTEAFF. The CDR3 nucleotides are TGCGCCAGCAGCTTAGCGACGGGTTACACTGAAGCTTTCTTT.

This clone was seen a handful of times. The chain carries TRBV19 and TRBJ2-2; TRBD1 matches 10 bases. The CDR3 has 16 amino acids. V trimming: 10 bases; J trimming: 6 bases; junction bases outside the gene matches: 14. CDR1 LNHDA and CDR2 SQIVND come from the germline V gene (reference sequence). Here the CDR3 reads CATEARQGAFPGELFF. In nucleotides, the CDR3 is TGTGCCACCGAAGCCAGACAGGGGGCTTTTCCCGGGGAGCTGTTTTTT. Full variable domain (missing parts from reference TRBV19 and TRBJ2-2): DGGITQSPKYLFRKEGQNVTLSCEQNLNHDAMYWYRQDPGQGLRLIYYSQIVNDFQKGDIAEGYSVSREKKESFPLTVTSAQKNPTAFYLCATEARQGAFPGELFFGEGSRLTVL.

Only a few counts were recorded for this clone. V gene TRBV2 combines with J gene TRBJ1-1; D gene uncertain. V was clipped by 3 bases and J by 7 bases, with 12 bases between them. In germline, CDR1 is SNHLY, CDR2 FYNNEI. This CDR3 comprises 13 residues. CDR3 nucleotides: TGTGCCAGCAGTGAGGGTGGCGGCATTGAAGCTTTCTTT. Translated, it gives CASSEGGGIEAFF. The complete variable domain, with remaining parts taken from reference TRBV2 and TRBJ1-1, reads EPEVTQTPSHQVTQMGQEVILRCVPISNHLYFYWYRQILGQKVEFLVSFYNNEISEKSEIFDDQFSVERPDGSNFTLKIRSTKLEDSAMYFCASSEGGGIEAFFGQGTRLTVV.

The J gene is TRBJ2-2, the V gene TRBV5-1; D is tentatively TRBD1 or TRBD2 (5 bases each). This CDR3 spans 16 amino acids. The germline V gene encodes CDR1 SGHRS and CDR2 YFSETQ. V lost 4 bases and J 4 bases, leaving 17 bases between the germline ends. The CDR3 bases are TGCGCCAGCAGCCCCTTCCCAGGGACCGGCACCGGGGAGCTGTTTTTT. Its translation is CASSPFPGTGTGELFF.

To note about this clone: Sequence at one end of the junction differs from germline and may be a read error. V usage is TRBV2 and J usage is TRBJ1-2; D may be TRBD1 (5 bases). Germline assignment: CDR1 SNHLY and CDR2 FYNNEI. The CDR3 runs 9 residues. CDR3 nucleotide sequence: TGTGCCATCGAGGGACCCGCTTTCTTC. As protein: CAIEGPAFF.

The V gene is TRBV5-6, the J gene TRBJ2-3; possible D gene TRBD1, 5 bases. This CDR3 contains 12 residues. Trimming stripped 7 bases from V and 10 bases from J, with 16 bases between. From germline, CDR1 is SGHDT and CDR2 YYEEEE. The CDR3: CASRSGQLAQYF. Written as DNA, the CDR3 is TGTGCCAGCCGCTCAGGGCAGTTGGCGCAGTATTTT.

The V gene is TRBV9, the J gene TRBJ1-2; no definite D call. The CDR3 is made up of 13 amino acids. CDR1 and CDR2 (germline): SGDLS, YYNGEE. V lost 0 bases, J lost 6 bases, and 9 bases lay in between. CDR3 in DNA: TGTGCCAGCAGCGTAGGGTCCAGCAATGGCTACACCTTC. It codes for CASSVGSSNGYTF.

There are a few counts of this clone. This chain joins TRBV19 and TRBJ1-1; perhaps TRBD1 as D (6 bases). The CDR3 has 13 amino acids. Trimming stripped 5 bases from V and 5 bases from J, with 12 bases between. The germline V gene encodes CDR1 LNHDA and CDR2 SQIVND (reference sequence). The DNA of the CDR3 is TGTGCCAGTAGTGCCAGCAGGGGTACTGAAGCTTTCTTT. It codes for CASSASRGTEAFF. The variable domain in full, with the rest retrieved from reference TRBV19 and TRBJ1-1, is DGGITQSPKYLFRKEGQNVTLSCEQNLNHDAMYWYRQDPGQGLRLIYYSQIVNDFQKGDIAEGYSVSREKKESFPLTVTSAQKNPTAFYLCASSASRGTEAFFGQGTRLTVV.

The chain is built from TRBV29-1 and TRBJ2-5; the D call may be TRBD1 or TRBD2 (6 bases each). CDR3 size: 14 residues. The V end lost 2 bases, the J end lost 9 bases, and 19 bases lay between the germline ends. Germline V gives CDR1 SQVTM, CDR2 ANQGSEA. For the CDR3, the DNA is TGCAGCGTTGAACCTCACAGGGACTCATTAGCCCAGTACTTC. It is translated as CSVEPHRDSLAQYF.

The J gene is TRBJ1-6, the V gene TRBV4-1; D remains unclear. This CDR3 has 14 residues. The germline CDR1 and CDR2 sequences are MGHRA and YSYEKL. Trimming pared 0 bases from V and 12 bases from J, leaving 12 bases between. CDR3 sequence reads: CASSQEGSGRPLHF. CDR3 bases: TGCGCCAGCAGCCAAGAGGGGTCGGGGAGACCCCTCCACTTT.